This T cell receptor beta chain was sequenced for a study of siplizumab effects on memory and regulatory T cells. Findings and limits, study-wide: Siplizumab produced a significant reduction in alloreactive sequences that were traceable to unstimulated CD4+ memory cells.

The CDR3 extends over 12 amino acids. Germline loops: CDR1 GTSNPN, CDR2 SVGIG (reference sequence). The germline V and J ends were trimmed by 0 bases and 10 bases, with 10 bases remaining between them. On this clone: Its antigen is undetermined.

As described, mixed lymphocyte reaction cells underwent coculture at 37°C for a duration of 5 to 6 days. The assay was immunoSEQ multiplex PCR, and TCRdb's table has in-frame clones only and misses some. Of roughly 14,000 clones in the sample, about 47% are singletons; the top ten hold roughly 10%. J is TRBJ2-1 and V is TRBV30, with D hard to call. The sequenced sample was CFSE-low (dividing) CD4+ T cells sorted from an allogeneic mixed lymphocyte reaction. This receptor was identified in a human donor in good health; the cells came from an allogeneic mixed lymphocyte reaction. The CDR3 sequence is CAWSVSGYEQFF. In DNA, the CDR3 is TGTGCCTGGAGTGTAAGTGGGTACGAGCAGTTCTTC.